The rows below give T cell receptor beta chains drawn from one sample of a study of glioma-infiltrating T cells. TCRdb used MiXCR to reprocess the multiplex PCR reads, holding one entry per CDR3 protein. This table holds around 97,000 distinct CDR3 sequences, 25% to 30% found once. Sequences were obtained from glioma tissue, nonneoplastic brain tissue, or PBMCs (not recorded which). All receptors derive from a human donor with low-grade glioma or glioblastoma, undergoing nonglioma brain surgery, or in good health (not recorded which). The CDR3 runs from the conserved cysteine through the conserved F or W.

V: TRBV19
J: TRBJ2-1
CDR3: CASSIVATGTYNEQFF

V: TRBV20-1
J: TRBJ2-5
CDR3: CSAPGLAGETQYF

V: TRBV5-1
J: TRBJ2-7
CDR3: CASSPGASGGPEQYF

V: TRBV5-1
J: TRBJ2-7
CDR3: CASILISGTSYEQYF

V: TRBV6-5
J: TRBJ1-3
CDR3: CASSLGPSSVNTIYF

V: TRBV28
J: TRBJ2-6
CDR3: CASSAPSGGDSGANVLTF

V: TRBV7-2
J: TRBJ2-7
CDR3: CASSLEAASSYEQYF

V: TRBV7-2
J: TRBJ1-3
CDR3: CASSLASAISLRNTIYF

V: TRBV18
J: TRBJ2-5
CDR3: CASSPPTGKELGETQYF

V: TRBV6-1
J: TRBJ1-6
CDR3: CASIPSPLYNSPLHF

V: TRBV2
J: TRBJ1-2
CDR3: CASREFNYGYTF

V: TRBV7-2
J: TRBJ2-7
CDR3: CASSFEELGQGGYEQYF

V: TRBV20-1
J: TRBJ1-2
CDR3: CSARAGRGSGYTF

V: TRBV6-4
J: TRBJ1-2
CDR3: CASSDSQGQDGYTF

V: TRBV5-4
J: TRBJ1-5
CDR3: CASSSGIIGPQHF

V: TRBV20-1
J: TRBJ2-5
CDR3: CSALATETQYF

V: TRBV4-1
J: TRBJ2-3
CDR3: CASSQQMEVGTDTKYF

V: TRBV2
J: TRBJ2-7
CDR3: CASRTEAGAYEQYF

V: TRBV20-1
J: TRBJ2-1
CDR3: CSRTSGVYNEQFF

V: TRBV20-1
J: TRBJ1-3
CDR3: CSASRCSGNTIHF

V: TRBV7-3
J: TRBJ2-7
CDR3: CASSHTSLIPGHEQYF

V: TRBV20-1
J: TRBJ2-7
CDR3: CSATRGFYEQYF

V: TRBV6-1
J: TRBJ2-7
CDR3: CASRKDRDYEQYF

V: TRBV18
J: TRBJ2-3
CDR3: CASSQRTARSTDTQYF

V: TRBV27
J: TRBJ2-3
CDR3: CASSLTSGGDTQYF

V: TRBV20-1
J: TRBJ1-6
CDR3: CSAPPRAASYNSPLHF

V: TRBV20-1
J: TRBJ1-1
CDR3: CSASRLTGTNTEAFF

V: TRBV7-2
J: TRBJ2-1
CDR3: CASSLDGTVHNEQFF

V: TRBV24-1
J: TRBJ2-7
CDR3: CATRAYEQYF

V: TRBV7-9
J: TRBJ2-1
CDR3: CASSSTGIAGSSYNEQFF

V: TRBV27
J: TRBJ1-2
CDR3: CASSYSQAGGYTF

V: TRBV7-6
J: TRBJ1-3
CDR3: CASSSGYSGNTIYF

V: TRBV20-1
J: TRBJ1-1
CDR3: CSATPRTGPNTEAFF

V: TRBV4-2
J: TRBJ2-7
CDR3: CASSQGAGSGGDYEQYF

V: TRBV20-1
J: TRBJ2-7
CDR3: CSASRGTGYEQYF

V: TRBV27
J: TRBJ1-2
CDR3: CASSLLRKICGYTF

V: TRBV20-1
J: TRBJ1-3
CDR3: CSAAGTAFSGNTIYF

V: TRBV20-1
J: TRBJ1-5
CDR3: CSARQGASNQPQHF

V: TRBV6-2/TRBV6-3
J: TRBJ1-2
CDR3: CASSFLMSSYGYTF

V: TRBV20-1
J: TRBJ1-4
CDR3: CSAPPEGGTNEKLFF

V: TRBV7-6
J: TRBJ2-5
CDR3: CASSFTYRETQYF

V: TRBV27
J: TRBJ1-1
CDR3: CASRSGSPLNTEAFF

V: TRBV3-1
J: TRBJ2-3
CDR3: CASSPTGGGGGDTQYF

V: TRBV12-3/TRBV12-4
J: TRBJ2-1
CDR3: CASSPGLAGFEQFF

V: TRBV6-1
J: TRBJ1-1
CDR3: CASSLRTGYMNTEAFF

V: TRBV7-2
J: TRBJ1-5
CDR3: CASSPRTFGNQPQHF

V: TRBV14
J: TRBJ1-6
CDR3: CASSQQLSDNSPLHF

V: TRBV20-1
J: TRBJ1-1
CDR3: CSAIRPRGGREAFF

V: TRBV24-1
J: TRBJ2-1
CDR3: CATSDSPHGLQFF

V: TRBV12-3/TRBV12-4
J: TRBJ1-5
CDR3: CASSRSNSNQPQHF